Included here is one TCR beta chain sequence, with context. Its antigen is undetermined. The data are from a study of lymphopenia after photon versus proton radiotherapy. Study-wide points: Only patients who died were analyzed for survival; proton advantage is unproven. A bigger post-nadir fall in TCR diversity correlated inversely with survival time in deceased patients. Relative stability marked proton patients; photon patients lost diversity and naive cells. Post-nadir diversity loss with photons came from oligoclonal expansion, particularly CD8+ Temra cells.

This CDR3 is built from 17 residues. The junction had 12 bases not matched to a gene; V was cut back by 2 bases and J by 3 bases. Germline CDR1 is SNHLY and CDR2 is FYNNEI. Measured with immunoSEQ multiplex PCR; TCRdb has only the in-frame clones, and not every one. The sample shows 53,000 or so clones, around 82% of them seen only once. V usage is TRBV2 and J usage is TRBJ2-7; 8 nucleotides line up with TRBD2. The receptor was isolated from a man aged 50 or older with gastric cancer. Sample: peripheral blood, taken from a patient treated with photon-based radiotherapy. CDR3 amino acids: CASSEFLPKRERYEQYF. CDR3 nucleotide sequence: TGTGCCAGCAGTGAATTCCTGCCTAAGCGGGAGCGCTACGAGCAGTACTTC. The entire variable domain, with the rest obtained from reference TRBV2 and TRBJ2-7, is as follows: EPEVTQTPSHQVTQMGQEVILRCVPISNHLYFYWYRQILGQKVEFLVSFYNNEISEKSEIFDDQFSVERPDGSNFTLKIRSTKLEDSAMYFCASSEFLPKRERYEQYFGPGTRLTVT.